This is a list of T cell receptor beta chains from one sample in a study of technical replicates of blood from several donors. Some clones are missing from TCRdb's copy, which holds only in-frame ones; the method was immunoSEQ multiplex PCR. The sample includes approximately 45,000 clones, around 96% of them seen just once. The sample consisted of T cells isolated from PBMCs. The origin of the receptors is a human donor in good health. CDR3s include the opening cysteine and the closing phenylalanine or tryptophan.

v_gene: TRBV6-5
CDR3aa: CASNEAVSNQPQHF

v_gene: TRBV18
CDR3aa: CASSQYPGWTTNEKLFF

v_gene: TRBV6-5
CDR3aa: CASSYGLAGGPDTQYF

v_gene: TRBV5-6
CDR3aa: CASSLAGTGIRGEQFF

v_gene: TRBV7-3
CDR3aa: CASSLRLAGGPAGELFF

v_gene: TRBV6-6
CDR3aa: CASSSPGQGYNEQFF

v_gene: TRBV28
CDR3aa: CAGGTGDEKLFF

v_gene: TRBV14
CDR3aa: CASSQGMGLAGNNEQFF

v_gene: TRBV30
CDR3aa: CAQGGKGTGELFF

v_gene: TRBV10-3
CDR3aa: CAISESTASGNTIYF

v_gene: TRBV27
CDR3aa: CASSFRTSNTGELFF

v_gene: TRBV19
CDR3aa: CASRSGPSYEQYF

v_gene: TRBV27
CDR3aa: CASSLFAEIQETQYF

v_gene: TRBV27
CDR3aa: CASSLLAGGNNEQFF

v_gene: TRBV7-8
CDR3aa: CASSLGRGRPDTQYF

v_gene: TRBV5-1
CDR3aa: CASSFKGAANEKLFF

v_gene: TRBV5-1
CDR3aa: CASSLGTGNYGYTF

v_gene: TRBV6-1
CDR3aa: CASSQWSYQPQHF

v_gene: TRBV6-1
CDR3aa: CASSDRTVTGGYGYTF

v_gene: TRBV5-8
CDR3aa: CASSPDRGVIKNIQYF

v_gene: TRBV25-1
CDR3aa: CASSEAGIPYGYTF

v_gene: TRBV18
CDR3aa: CASSPLSGVYNEQFF

v_gene: TRBV2
CDR3aa: CASSDPGGNYGYTF

v_gene: TRBV10-3
CDR3aa: CAISDHDRPGEQYF

v_gene: TRBV9
CDR3aa: CASSVGTTSRRYSKGAYTIYF

v_gene: TRBV11-3
CDR3aa: CASSALAGVVPDTQYF

v_gene: TRBV25-1
CDR3aa: CASSGRDSYEQYF

v_gene: TRBV7-7
CDR3aa: CASSSGLEDEAFF

v_gene: TRBV11-1
CDR3aa: CASSLPGQPNEKLFF

v_gene: TRBV11-2
CDR3aa: CASSRDTGELFF